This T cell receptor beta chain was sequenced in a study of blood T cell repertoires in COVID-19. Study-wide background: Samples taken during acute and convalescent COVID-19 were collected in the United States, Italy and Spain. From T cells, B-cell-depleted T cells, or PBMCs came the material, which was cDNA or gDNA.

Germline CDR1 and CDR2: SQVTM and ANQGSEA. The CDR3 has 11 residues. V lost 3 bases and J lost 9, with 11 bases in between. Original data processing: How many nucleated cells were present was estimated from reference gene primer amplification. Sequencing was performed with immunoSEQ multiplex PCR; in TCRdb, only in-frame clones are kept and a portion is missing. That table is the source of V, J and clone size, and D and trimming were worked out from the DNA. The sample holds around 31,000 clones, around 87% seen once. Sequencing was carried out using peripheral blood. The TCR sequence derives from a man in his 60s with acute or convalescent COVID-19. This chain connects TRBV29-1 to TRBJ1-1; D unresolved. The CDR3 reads CSVDISGKAFF. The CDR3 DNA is TGCAGCGTTGACATCTCAGGCAAAGCTTTCTTT.